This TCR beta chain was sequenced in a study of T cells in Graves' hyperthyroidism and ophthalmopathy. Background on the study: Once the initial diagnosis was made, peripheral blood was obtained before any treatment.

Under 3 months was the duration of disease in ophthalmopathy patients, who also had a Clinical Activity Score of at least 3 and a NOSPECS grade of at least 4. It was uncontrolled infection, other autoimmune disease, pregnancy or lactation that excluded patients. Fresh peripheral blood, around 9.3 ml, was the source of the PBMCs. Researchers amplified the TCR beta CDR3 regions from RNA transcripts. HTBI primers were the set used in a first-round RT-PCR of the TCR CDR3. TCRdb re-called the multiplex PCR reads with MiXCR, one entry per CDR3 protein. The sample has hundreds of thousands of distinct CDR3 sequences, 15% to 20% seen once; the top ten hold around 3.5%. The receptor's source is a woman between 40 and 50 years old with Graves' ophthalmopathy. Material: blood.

In DNA form, the CDR3 reads TGTGCCAGCAGCGTGGGGCAGGGGGCTAGTGGCTACACCTTC. Its translation: CASSVGQGASGYTF. The chain links TRBV9 to TRBJ1-2; 8 bases are a match to TRBD1. Germline-derived CDR1 and CDR2 are SGDLS and YYNGEE. This CDR3 has 14 amino acids. With 2 bases clipped from V and 7 bases from J, the junction kept 7 bases outside the gene matches.